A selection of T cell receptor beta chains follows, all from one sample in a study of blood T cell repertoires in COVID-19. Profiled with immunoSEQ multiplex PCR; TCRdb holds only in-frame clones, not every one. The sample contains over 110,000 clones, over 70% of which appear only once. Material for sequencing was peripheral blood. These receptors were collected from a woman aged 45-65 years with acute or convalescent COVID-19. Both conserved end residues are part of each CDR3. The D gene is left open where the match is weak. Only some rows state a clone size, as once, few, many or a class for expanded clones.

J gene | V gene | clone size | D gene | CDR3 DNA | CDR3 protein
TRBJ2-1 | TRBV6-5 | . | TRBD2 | TGTGCCAGCAGTATAACTAGCGACACTTACAATGAGCAGTTCTTC | CASSITSDTYNEQFF
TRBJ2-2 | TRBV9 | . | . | TGTGCCAGCAGCCTTCGACAGGTTATAACCGGGGAGCTGTTTTTT | CASSLRQVITGELFF
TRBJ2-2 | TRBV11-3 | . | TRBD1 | TGTGCCAGCAGCTTGGACAGGGGCACCGGGGAGCTGTTTTTT | CASSLDRGTGELFF
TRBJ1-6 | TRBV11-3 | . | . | TGTGCCAGCAGCTTAGATCAGAATTCACCCCTCCACTTT | CASSLDQNSPLHF
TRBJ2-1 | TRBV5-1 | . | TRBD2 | TGCGCCAGCAGCGTCCGACTAGCGGGAGGTAATGAGCAGTTCTTC | CASSVRLAGGNEQFF
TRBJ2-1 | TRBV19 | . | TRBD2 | TGTGCCAGTAGTATATCCGGGACTAGCGGGGCCTACGATGAGCAGTTCTTC | CASSISGTSGAYDEQFF
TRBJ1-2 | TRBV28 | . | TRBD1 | TGTGCCAGCAGTTTTCCCGCGAGACAGGGGACTAACTATGGCTACACCTTC | CASSFPARQGTNYGYTF
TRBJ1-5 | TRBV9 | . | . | TGTGCCAGCAGCAGGGGGTATAGCAATCAGCCCCAGCATTTT | CASSRGYSNQPQHF
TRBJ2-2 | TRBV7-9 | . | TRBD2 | TGTGCCAGCATCAAGGGAGGGTACACCGGGGAGCTGTTTTTT | CASIKGGYTGELFF
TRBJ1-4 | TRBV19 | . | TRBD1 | TGTGCCAGTAGTTGGGGACAGGCGGCTAATGAAAAACTGTTTTTT | CASSWGQAANEKLFF
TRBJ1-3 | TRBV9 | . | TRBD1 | TGTGCCAGCAGCGGGACAGGGGGTGGAAACACCATATATTTT | CASSGTGGGNTIYF
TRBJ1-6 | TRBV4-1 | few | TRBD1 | TGCGCCAGCAGCCAAGACAGGGGGCGTTATAATTCACCCCTCCACTTT | CASSQDRGRYNSPLHF